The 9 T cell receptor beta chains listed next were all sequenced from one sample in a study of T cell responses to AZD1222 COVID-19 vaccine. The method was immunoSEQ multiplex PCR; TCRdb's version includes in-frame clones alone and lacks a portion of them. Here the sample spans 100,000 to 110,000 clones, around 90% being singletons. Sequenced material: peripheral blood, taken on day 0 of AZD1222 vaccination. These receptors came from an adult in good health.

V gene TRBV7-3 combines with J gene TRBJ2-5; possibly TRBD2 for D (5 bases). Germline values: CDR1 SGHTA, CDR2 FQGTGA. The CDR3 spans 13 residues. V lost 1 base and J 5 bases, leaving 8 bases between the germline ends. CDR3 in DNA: TGTGCCAGCAGCTTAAACCCGGGGGAGACCCAGTACTTC. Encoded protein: CASSLNPGETQYF. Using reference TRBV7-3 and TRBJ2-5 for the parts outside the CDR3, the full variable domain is GAGVSQTPSNKVTEKGKYVELRCDPISGHTALYWYRQSLGQGPEFLIYFQGTGAADDSGLPNDRFFAVRPEGSVSTLKIQRTERGDSAVYLCASSLNPGETQYFGPGTRLLVL.

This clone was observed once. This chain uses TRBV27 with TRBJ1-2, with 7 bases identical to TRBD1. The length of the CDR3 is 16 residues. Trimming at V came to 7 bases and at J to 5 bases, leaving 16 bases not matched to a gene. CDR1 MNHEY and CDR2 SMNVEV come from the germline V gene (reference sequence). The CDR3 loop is CASTLNPGQPYYGYTF. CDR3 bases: TGTGCCAGCACCCTGAACCCGGGACAGCCATATTATGGCTACACCTTC.

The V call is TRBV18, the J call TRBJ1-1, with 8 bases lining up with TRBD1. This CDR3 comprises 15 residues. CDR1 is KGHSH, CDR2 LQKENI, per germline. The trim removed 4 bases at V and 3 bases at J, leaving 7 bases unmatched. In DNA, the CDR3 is TGTGCCAGCTCACTTACTACAGGGGGGGACACTGAAGCTTTCTTT. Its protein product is CASSLTTGGDTEAFF.

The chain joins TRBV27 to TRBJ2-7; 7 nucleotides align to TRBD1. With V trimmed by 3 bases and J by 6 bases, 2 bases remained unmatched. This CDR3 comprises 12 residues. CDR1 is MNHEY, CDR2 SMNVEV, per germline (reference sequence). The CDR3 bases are TGTGCCAGCAGTTTGACAGGGCGCGAGCAGTACTTC. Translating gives CASSLTGREQYF.

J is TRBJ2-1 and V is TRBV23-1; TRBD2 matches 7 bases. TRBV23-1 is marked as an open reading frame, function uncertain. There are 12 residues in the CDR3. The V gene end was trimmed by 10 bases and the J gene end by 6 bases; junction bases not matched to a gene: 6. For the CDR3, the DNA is TGCGCCATTGGGGGGGGGAGCAATGAGCAGTTCTTC. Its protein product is CAIGGGSNEQFF.

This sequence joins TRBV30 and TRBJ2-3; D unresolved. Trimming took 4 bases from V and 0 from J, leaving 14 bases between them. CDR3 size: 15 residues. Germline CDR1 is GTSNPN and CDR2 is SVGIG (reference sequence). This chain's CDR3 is CAWMMSGASTDTQYF. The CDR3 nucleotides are TGTGCCTGGATGATGTCGGGCGCCAGCACAGATACGCAGTATTTT.

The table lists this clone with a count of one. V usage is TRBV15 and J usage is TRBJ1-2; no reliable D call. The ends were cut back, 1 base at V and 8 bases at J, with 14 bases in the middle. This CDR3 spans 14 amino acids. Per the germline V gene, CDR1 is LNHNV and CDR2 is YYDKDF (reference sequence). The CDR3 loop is CATSRGASVRGYTF. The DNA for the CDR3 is TGTGCCACCAGCAGAGGGGCCTCCGTTAGGGGCTACACCTTC.

Written as DNA, the CDR3 is TGTGCCAGCAGTTTGCCCAGCTCCCGGTTTCAGCCTTTCTTT. It yields the protein CASSLPSSRFQPFF. The rearrangement links TRBV28 to TRBJ1-1; D is undetermined. The CDR3 loop spans 14 amino acids. CDR1 is MDHEN, CDR2 SYDVKM, per germline. Trimming shortened V by 3 bases and J by 12 bases, and 20 bases separated the two germline ends.

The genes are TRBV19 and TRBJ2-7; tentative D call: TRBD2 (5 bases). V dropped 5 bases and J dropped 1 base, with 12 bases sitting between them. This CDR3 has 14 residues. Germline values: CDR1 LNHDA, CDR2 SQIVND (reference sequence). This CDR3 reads CASSPDPGSYEQYF. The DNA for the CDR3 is TGTGCCAGTAGTCCCGACCCGGGGTCCTACGAGCAGTACTTC.